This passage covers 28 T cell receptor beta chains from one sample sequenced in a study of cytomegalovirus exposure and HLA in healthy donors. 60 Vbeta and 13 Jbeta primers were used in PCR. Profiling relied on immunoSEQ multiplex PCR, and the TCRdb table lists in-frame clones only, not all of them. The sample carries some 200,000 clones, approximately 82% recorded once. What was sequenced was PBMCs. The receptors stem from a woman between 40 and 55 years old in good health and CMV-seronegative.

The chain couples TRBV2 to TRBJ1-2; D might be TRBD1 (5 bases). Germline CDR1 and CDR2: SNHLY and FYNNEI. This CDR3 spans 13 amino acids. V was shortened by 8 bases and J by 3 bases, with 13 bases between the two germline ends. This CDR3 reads CASVTERDYGYTF. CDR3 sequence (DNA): TGTGCCAGCGTGACAGAGCGTGACTATGGCTACACCTTC.

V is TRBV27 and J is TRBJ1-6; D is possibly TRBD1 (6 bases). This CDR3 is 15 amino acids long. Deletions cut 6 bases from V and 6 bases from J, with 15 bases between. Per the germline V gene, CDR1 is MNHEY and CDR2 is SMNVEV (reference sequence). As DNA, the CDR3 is TGTGCCAGCAGCTCCGGGACAAGTTTTAATTCACCCCTCCACTTT. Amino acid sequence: CASSSGTSFNSPLHF.

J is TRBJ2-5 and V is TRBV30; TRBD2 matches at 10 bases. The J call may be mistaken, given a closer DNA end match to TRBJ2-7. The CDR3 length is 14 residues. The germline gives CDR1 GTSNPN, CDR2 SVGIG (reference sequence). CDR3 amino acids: CAWKRLAGGYEQYF. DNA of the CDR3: TGTGCCTGGAAGAGACTAGCGGGCGGGTACGAGCAGTACTTC.

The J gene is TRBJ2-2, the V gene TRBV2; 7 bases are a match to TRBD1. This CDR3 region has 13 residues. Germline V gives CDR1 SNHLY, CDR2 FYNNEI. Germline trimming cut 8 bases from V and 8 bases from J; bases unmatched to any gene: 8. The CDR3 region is CASGAGGVGELFF. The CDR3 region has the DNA TGTGCCAGCGGGGCAGGGGGTGTTGGGGAGCTGTTTTTT.

The CDR3 spells CASSGTGEAFF. The CDR3 DNA sequence: TGTGCCAGCAGCGGGACAGGTGAAGCTTTCTTT. V gene TRBV28 combines with J gene TRBJ1-1; 8 bases match TRBD1. Unmatched junction bases numbered 1, after V lost 6 bases and J lost 7 bases. CDR3 length: 11 residues. CDR1 MDHEN and CDR2 SYDVKM come from the germline V gene.

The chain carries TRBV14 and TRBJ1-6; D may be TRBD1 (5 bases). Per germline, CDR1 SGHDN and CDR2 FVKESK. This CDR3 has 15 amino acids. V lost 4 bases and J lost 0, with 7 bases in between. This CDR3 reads CASSPGDSYNSPLHF. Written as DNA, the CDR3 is TGTGCCAGCAGCCCGGGGGACTCCTATAATTCACCCCTCCACTTT.

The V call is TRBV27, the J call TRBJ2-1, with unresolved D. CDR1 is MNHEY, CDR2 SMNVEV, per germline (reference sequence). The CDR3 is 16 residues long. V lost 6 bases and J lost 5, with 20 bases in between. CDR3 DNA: TGTGCCAGCAGCCGAACCTCCGGTCCCGGTAACAATGAGCAGTTCTTC. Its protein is CASSRTSGPGNNEQFF.

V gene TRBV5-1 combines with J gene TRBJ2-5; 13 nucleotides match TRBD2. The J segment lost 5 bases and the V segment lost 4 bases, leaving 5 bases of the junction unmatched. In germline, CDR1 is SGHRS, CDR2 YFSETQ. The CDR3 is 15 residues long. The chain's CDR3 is CASSIGLAGVETQYF. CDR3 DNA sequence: TGCGCCAGCAGCATAGGACTAGCGGGGGTTGAGACCCAGTACTTC. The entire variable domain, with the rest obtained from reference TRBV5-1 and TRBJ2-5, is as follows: KAGVTQTPRYLIKTRGQQVTLSCSPISGHRSVSWYQQTPGQGLQFLFEYFSETQRNKGNFPGRFSGRQFSNSRSEMNVSTLELGDSALYLCASSIGLAGVETQYFGPGTRLLVL.

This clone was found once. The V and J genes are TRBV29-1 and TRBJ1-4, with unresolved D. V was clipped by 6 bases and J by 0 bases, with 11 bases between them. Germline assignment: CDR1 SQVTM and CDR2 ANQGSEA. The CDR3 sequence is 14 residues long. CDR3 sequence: CSVGEDTTNEKLFF. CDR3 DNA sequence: TGCAGCGTCGGTGAGGATACAACTAATGAAAAACTGTTTTTT.

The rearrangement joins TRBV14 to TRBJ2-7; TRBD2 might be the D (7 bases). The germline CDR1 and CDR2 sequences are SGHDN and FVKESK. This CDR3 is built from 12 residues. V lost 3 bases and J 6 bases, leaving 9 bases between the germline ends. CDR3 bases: TGTGCCAGCAGCCACGGGGGGCTCGAGCAGTACTTC. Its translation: CASSHGGLEQYF. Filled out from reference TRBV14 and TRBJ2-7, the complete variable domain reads EAGVTQFPSHSVIEKGQTVTLRCDPISGHDNLYWYRRVMGKEIKFLLHFVKESKQDESGMPNNRFLAERTGGTYSTLKVQPAELEDSGVYFCASSHGGLEQYFGPGTRLTVT.

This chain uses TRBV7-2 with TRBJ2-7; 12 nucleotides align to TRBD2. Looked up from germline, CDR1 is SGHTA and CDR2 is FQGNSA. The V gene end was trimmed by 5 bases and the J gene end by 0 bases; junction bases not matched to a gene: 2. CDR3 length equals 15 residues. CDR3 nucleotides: TGTGCCAGCAGCAAACTAGCGGGGGGCTCCTACGAGCAGTACTTC. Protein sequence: CASSKLAGGSYEQYF.

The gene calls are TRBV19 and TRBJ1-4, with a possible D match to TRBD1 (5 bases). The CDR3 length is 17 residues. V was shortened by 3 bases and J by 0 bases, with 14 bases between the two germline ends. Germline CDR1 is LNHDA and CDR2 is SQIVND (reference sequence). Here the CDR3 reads CASSIQQAPATNEKLFF. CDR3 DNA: TGTGCCAGTAGTATCCAACAGGCCCCCGCAACTAATGAAAAACTGTTTTTT.

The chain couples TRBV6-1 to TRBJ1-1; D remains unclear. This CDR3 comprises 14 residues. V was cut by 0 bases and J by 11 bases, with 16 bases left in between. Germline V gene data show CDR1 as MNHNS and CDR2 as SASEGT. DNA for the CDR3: TGTGCCAGCAGTGAAGCCGCACGGGTGATAGACGCTTTCTTT. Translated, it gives CASSEAARVIDAFF.

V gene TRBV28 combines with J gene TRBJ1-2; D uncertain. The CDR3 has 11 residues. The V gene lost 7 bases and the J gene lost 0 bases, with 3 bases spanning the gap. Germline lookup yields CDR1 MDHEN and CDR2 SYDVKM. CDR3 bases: TGTGCCAGCAACTCTAACTATGGCTACACCTTC. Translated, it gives CASNSNYGYTF.

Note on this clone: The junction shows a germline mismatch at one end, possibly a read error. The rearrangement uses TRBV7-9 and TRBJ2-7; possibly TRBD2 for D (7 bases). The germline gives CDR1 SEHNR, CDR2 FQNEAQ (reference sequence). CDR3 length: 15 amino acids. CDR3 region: CSSSPGEGQSYEQYF. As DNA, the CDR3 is TGTTCCAGCAGCCCAGGGGAGGGGCAGTCCTACGAGCAGTACTTC.

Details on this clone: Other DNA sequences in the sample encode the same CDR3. The CDR3 spells CASSGRQGGYEQYF. The CDR3 DNA reads as TGTGCCAGCAGTGGGCGACAGGGAGGATACGAGCAGTACTTC. The chain is built from TRBV6-1 and TRBJ2-7, with TRBD1 as a possible D gene (7 bases). The CDR3 extends over 14 amino acids. CDR1 and CDR2 (germline): MNHNS, SASEGT. Trimming cost V 4 bases and J 4 bases, with 14 bases left between them.

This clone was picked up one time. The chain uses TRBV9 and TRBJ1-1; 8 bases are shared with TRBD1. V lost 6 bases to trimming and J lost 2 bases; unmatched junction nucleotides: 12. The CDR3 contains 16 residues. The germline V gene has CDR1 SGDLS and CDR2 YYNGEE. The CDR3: CASTTQGAARNTEAFF. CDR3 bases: TGTGCCAGCACAACCCAGGGGGCGGCGAGAAACACTGAAGCTTTCTTT.

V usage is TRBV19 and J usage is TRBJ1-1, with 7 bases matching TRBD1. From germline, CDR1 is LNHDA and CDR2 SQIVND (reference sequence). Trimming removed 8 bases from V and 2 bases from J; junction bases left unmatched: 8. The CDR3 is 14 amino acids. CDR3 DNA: TGTGCCAGTGGAATAGGACAGGCTAACACTGAAGCTTTCTTT. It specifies CASGIGQANTEAFF.

In DNA form, the CDR3 reads TGTGCCAGCACGCCGAAACAGTACCAAGAGACCCAGTACTTC. Its translation is CASTPKQYQETQYF. The chain links TRBV27 to TRBJ2-5; unclear D gene. Germline lookup yields CDR1 MNHEY and CDR2 SMNVEV (reference sequence). The CDR3 has 14 residues. V was cut by 7 bases and J by 0 bases, with 12 bases left in between.

The CDR3 nucleotides read TGTGCCAGCAGCTTAGAAAGCGCGGATACGCAGTATTTT. Its translation: CASSLESADTQYF. The rearrangement links TRBV7-8 to TRBJ2-3; D is unclear. Germline V gene lookup returns CDR1 SGHVS and CDR2 FQNEAQ. V lost 1 base and J lost 6, with 8 bases in between. This CDR3 spans 13 amino acids.

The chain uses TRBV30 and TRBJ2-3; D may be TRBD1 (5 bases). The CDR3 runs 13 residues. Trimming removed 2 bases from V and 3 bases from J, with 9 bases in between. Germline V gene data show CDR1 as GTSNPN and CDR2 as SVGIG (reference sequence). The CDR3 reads CAWSTGATDTQYF. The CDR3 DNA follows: TGTGCCTGGAGTACAGGAGCTACAGATACGCAGTATTTT.

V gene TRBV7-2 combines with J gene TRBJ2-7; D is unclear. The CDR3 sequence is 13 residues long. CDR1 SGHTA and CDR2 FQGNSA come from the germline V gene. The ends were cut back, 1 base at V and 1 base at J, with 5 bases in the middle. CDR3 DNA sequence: TGTGCCAGCAGCTTAGTTTCTTCCTACGAGCAGTACTTC. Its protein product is CASSLVSSYEQYF.

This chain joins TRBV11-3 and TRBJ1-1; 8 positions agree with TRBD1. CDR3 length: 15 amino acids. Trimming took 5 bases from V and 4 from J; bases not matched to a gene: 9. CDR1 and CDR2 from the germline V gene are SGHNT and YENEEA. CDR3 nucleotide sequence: TGTGCCAGCAGCACCCTGACAGGGGCGAGCACTGAAGCTTTCTTT. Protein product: CASSTLTGASTEAFF.

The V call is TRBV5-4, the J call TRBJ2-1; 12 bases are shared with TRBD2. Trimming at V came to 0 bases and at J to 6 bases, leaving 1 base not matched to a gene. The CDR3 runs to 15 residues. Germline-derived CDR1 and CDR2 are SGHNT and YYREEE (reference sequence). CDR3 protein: CASSLATSGGNEQFF. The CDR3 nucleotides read TGTGCCAGCAGCTTGGCGACTAGCGGGGGCAATGAGCAGTTCTTC.

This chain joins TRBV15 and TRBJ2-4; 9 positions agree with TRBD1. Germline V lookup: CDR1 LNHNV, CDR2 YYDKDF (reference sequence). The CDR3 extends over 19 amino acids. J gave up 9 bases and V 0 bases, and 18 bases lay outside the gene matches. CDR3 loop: CATSRDSRGQGLGGGIQYF. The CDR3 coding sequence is TGTGCCACCAGCAGAGATAGTCGGGGACAGGGCCTAGGGGGGGGCATTCAGTACTTC. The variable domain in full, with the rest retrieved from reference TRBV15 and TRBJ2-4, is DAMVIQNPRYQVTQFGKPVTLSCSQTLNHNVMYWYQQKSSQAPKLLFHYYDKDFNNEADTPDNFQSRRPNTSFCFLDIRSPGLGDTAMYLCATSRDSRGQGLGGGIQYFGAGTRLSVL.

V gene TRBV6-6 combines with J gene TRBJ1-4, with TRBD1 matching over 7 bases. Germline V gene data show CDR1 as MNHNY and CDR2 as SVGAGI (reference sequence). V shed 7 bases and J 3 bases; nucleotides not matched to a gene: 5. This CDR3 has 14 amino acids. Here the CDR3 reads CASIRQGPNEKLFF. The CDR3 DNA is TGTGCCAGCATTCGACAGGGACCTAATGAAAAACTGTTTTTT.

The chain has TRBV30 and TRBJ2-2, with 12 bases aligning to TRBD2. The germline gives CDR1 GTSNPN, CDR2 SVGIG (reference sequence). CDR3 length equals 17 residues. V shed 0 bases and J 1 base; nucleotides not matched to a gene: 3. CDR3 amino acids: CAWSVWTSGMNTGELFF. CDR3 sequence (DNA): TGTGCCTGGAGTGTATGGACTAGCGGGATGAACACCGGGGAGCTGTTTTTT.

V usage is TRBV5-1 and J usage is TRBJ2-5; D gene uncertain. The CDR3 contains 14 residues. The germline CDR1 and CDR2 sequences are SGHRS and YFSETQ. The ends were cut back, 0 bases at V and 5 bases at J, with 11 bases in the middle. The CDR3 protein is CASSLVGIPETQYF. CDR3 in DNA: TGCGCCAGCAGCTTGGTGGGCATTCCGGAGACCCAGTACTTC. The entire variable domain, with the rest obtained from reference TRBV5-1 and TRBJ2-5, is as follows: KAGVTQTPRYLIKTRGQQVTLSCSPISGHRSVSWYQQTPGQGLQFLFEYFSETQRNKGNFPGRFSGRQFSNSRSEMNVSTLELGDSALYLCASSLVGIPETQYFGPGTRLLVL.